The T cell receptor (beta chain) described here comes from a study of identifying expanded T cells in peripheral blood. TCRdb keeps only in-frame clones here, not all; method: immunoSEQ multiplex PCR. The sample contains 100,000 or so clones, about nine tenths of which appear only once. Details on this clone: The junction does not match germline at one end; this may be a read error.

The CDR3 consists of 9 residues. Germline values: CDR1 LNHDA, CDR2 SQIVND (reference sequence). The sequence was obtained from a person aged 18 to 70 in good health. Sample: blood. The rearrangement links TRBV19 to TRBJ2-7; D remains ambiguous. Here the CDR3 DNA reads TGTGCCAGGATGAAACGGGCCTTCTTC. Its translation is CARMKRAFF.